Following are 25 T cell receptor beta chains from one sample sequenced in a study of T-cell reconstitution after alpha-beta-depleted transplantation in children (dated by TCRdb to 2015 to 2016). To prepare the library, PCR was applied. The sequencer was an Illumina HiSeq 2500. Molecular barcoding was employed in the preparation of TCR libraries, with unique molecular identifiers being used to normalize TCRbeta repertoire quantification. TCRdb reprocessing: public reads trimmed at Q25 with fastp, clones called with MiXCR, in-frame beta chains kept. A single entry per CDR3 protein holds the most common genes and DNA from its merged rows. In all, the sample holds approximately 110,000 distinct CDR3 sequences, and more than 20% of those were seen once. The ten largest clones take up approximately 10% of the sample. The sample's treatment or condition label, in plain terms: allogeneic hematopoietic cell transplantation with graft depleted of TCRalphabeta T cells and CD19 B cells.

The specimen was PBMCs, mostly from graft donor cells, collected 180 days after TCRalphabeta/CD19-depleted stem cell transplant. The receptors stem from a male patient aged 2 to 10 who had a stem cell transplant for chronic granulomatous disease, so the T cells may come from the graft donor.

This clonotype was seen at least ten times. J is TRBJ2-1 and V is TRBV6-1, with a possible D match to TRBD1 (5 bases). In germline, CDR1 is MNHNS, CDR2 SASEGT. Trimming took off 4 bases at V and 5 bases at J, with 18 bases between the two ends. The CDR3 totals 16 residues. Written as DNA, the CDR3 is TGTGCCAGCAGTGCACAACCCTCAGGGTGGGACAATGAGCAGTTCTTC. It translates to CASSAQPSGWDNEQFF.

V is TRBV4-2 and J is TRBJ1-5; a possible D gene is TRBD1 (6 bases). V lost 2 bases and J 7 bases, leaving 15 bases between the germline ends. Germline CDR1 is LGHNA and CDR2 is YNFKEQ. This CDR3 is built from 15 residues. The CDR3 sequence is CASSQSTGRYQPQHF. The CDR3 bases are TGTGCCAGCAGCCAATCAACAGGGCGGTACCAGCCCCAGCATTTT.

This clonotype was observed a few times. The V and J genes are TRBV20-1 and TRBJ2-1; possible D gene TRBD2, 5 bases. Germline CDR1 reads DFQATT; CDR2 reads SNEGSKA (reference sequence). V lost 6 bases and J lost 5, with 14 bases in between. The CDR3 sequence is 13 residues long. CDR3 coding DNA: TGCAGTGCGCAGTGGACCGGGAACAATGAGCAGTTCTTC. This translates into CSAQWTGNNEQFF.

V gene TRBV20-1 combines with J gene TRBJ2-7; TRBD1 is a possible D gene (6 bases). The CDR3 covers 12 residues. V shed 3 bases and J shed 5 bases, with 11 bases lying between them. CDR1 and CDR2 (germline): DFQATT, SNEGSKA (reference sequence). CDR3 coding DNA: TGCAGTGCTAGGAGCTGGGGGCACGAGCAGTACTTC. It is translated as CSARSWGHEQYF.

This chain joins TRBV27 and TRBJ2-1, with 7 bases matching TRBD2. V shed 9 bases and J 6 bases; nucleotides not matched to a gene: 8. Germline CDR1 is MNHEY and CDR2 is SMNVEV (reference sequence). The CDR3 contains 13 residues. The CDR3 here is CARGLVLVNEQFF. The CDR3 bases are TGTGCCAGAGGACTAGTTTTGGTCAATGAGCAGTTCTTC.

The J gene is TRBJ2-3, the V gene TRBV11-2, with 8 bases identical to TRBD2. Germline assignment: CDR1 SGHAT and CDR2 FQNNGV. The trim removed 0 bases at V and 2 bases at J, leaving 7 bases unmatched. This CDR3 region has 17 residues. The CDR3 loop reads CASSLELAVILTDTQYF. CDR3 sequence (DNA): TGTGCCAGCAGCTTAGAACTAGCGGTCATTCTCACAGATACGCAGTATTTT. Looking up the rest from reference TRBV11-2 and TRBJ2-3 gives the full variable domain: EAGVAQSPRYKIIEKRQSVAFWCNPISGHATLYWYQQILGQGPKLLIQFQNNGVVDDSQLPKDRFSAERLKGVDSTLKIQPAKLEDSAVYLCASSLELAVILTDTQYFGPGTRLTVL.

The rearrangement links TRBV7-2 to TRBJ2-7, with 7 bases aligning to TRBD1. In germline, CDR1 is SGHTA, CDR2 FQGNSA. There are 14 residues in the CDR3. Unmatched junction bases numbered 6, after V lost 5 bases and J lost 2 bases. CDR3 DNA sequence: TGTGCCAGCAGCCGACAGGGATCGGCCTACGAGCAGTACTTC. Translating it yields CASSRQGSAYEQYF.

This clonotype was recorded at least ten times. The chain joins TRBV27 to TRBJ2-2; D could derive from TRBD1 or TRBD2 (6 bases each). Germline assignment: CDR1 MNHEY and CDR2 SMNVEV (reference sequence). The germline V and J ends were trimmed by 2 bases and 4 bases, with 11 bases remaining between them. This CDR3 region has 15 residues. CDR3 nucleotides: TGTGCCAGCAGTTTAATGGGGGGCTTCACCGGGGAGCTGTTTTTT. It translates to CASSLMGGFTGELFF.

This clonotype was detected only a few times. This sequence joins TRBV20-1 and TRBJ2-3, with TRBD2 identical over 8 bases. The V gene end was trimmed by 4 bases and the J gene end by 5 bases; junction bases not matched to a gene: 5. This CDR3 is 13 amino acids long. Germline CDR1 is DFQATT and CDR2 is SNEGSKA (reference sequence). CDR3 protein: CSATSGGLDTQYF. The DNA for the CDR3 is TGCAGTGCTACCAGCGGGGGTTTAGATACGCAGTATTTT.

This clonotype was picked up a small number of times. V gene TRBV5-1 combines with J gene TRBJ2-1; weak D call: TRBD1 (7 bases). Trimming shortened V by 1 base and J by 6 bases, and 14 bases separated the two germline ends. CDR3 length: 15 residues. Germline V gene lookup returns CDR1 SGHRS and CDR2 YFSETQ. The CDR3 is CASSLKAGGSNEQFF. The CDR3 DNA follows: TGCGCCAGCAGCTTGAAGGCAGGGGGGAGCAATGAGCAGTTCTTC.

This clonotype was seen at least ten times. J is TRBJ2-1 and V is TRBV15, with D tentatively TRBD1 or TRBD2 (5 bases each). The CDR3 consists of 14 residues. Germline CDR1 is LNHNV and CDR2 is YYDKDF (reference sequence). The ends were cut back, 0 bases at V and 8 bases at J, with 11 bases in the middle. In DNA form, the CDR3 reads TGTGCCACCAGCAGAGATCTGGGGGTCTATGAGCAGTTCTTC. Translation gives CATSRDLGVYEQFF.

V usage is TRBV13 and J usage is TRBJ2-3; D unresolved. CDR1 is PRHDT and CDR2 is FYEKMQ in the germline V gene (reference sequence). The CDR3 covers 13 residues. Deletions cut 8 bases from V and 6 bases from J, with 15 bases between. As DNA, the CDR3 is TGTGCCAGCGCCCTTGGGGTCTCGGATACGCAGTATTTT. Its protein product is CASALGVSDTQYF.

This clonotype was detected only a few times. The rearrangement joins TRBV15 to TRBJ2-1, with 10 bases lining up with TRBD2. The CDR3 contains 16 residues. The V segment lost 0 bases and the J segment 7 bases; nucleotides outside the gene matches: 6. CDR1 and CDR2 (germline): LNHNV, YYDKDF (reference sequence). CDR3 in amino acids: CATSRDRAGGLNEQFF. The CDR3 DNA follows: TGTGCCACCAGCAGAGATCGAGCGGGGGGGCTTAATGAGCAGTTCTTC.

The chain has TRBV27 and TRBJ2-7; TRBD2 matches at 9 bases. The J segment lost 4 bases and the V segment lost 6 bases, leaving 13 bases of the junction unmatched. The CDR3 sequence is 16 residues long. CDR1 is MNHEY, CDR2 SMNVEV, per germline (reference sequence). DNA for the CDR3: TGTGCCAGCAGGCCCAATCCACTAGCGGGCGGGTACGAGCAGTACTTC. Its translation is CASRPNPLAGGYEQYF.

Ten or more counts support this clonotype. V is TRBV20-1 and J is TRBJ2-3; D is undetermined. The CDR3 has 14 residues. The V end lost 6 bases, the J end lost 6 bases, and 19 bases lay between the germline ends. CDR1 DFQATT and CDR2 SNEGSKA come from the germline V gene (reference sequence). CDR3 sequence: CSATPGLISDTQYF. The CDR3 DNA is TGCAGTGCCACCCCGGGTCTTATTTCCGATACGCAGTATTTT.

The table lists this clonotype with a few counts. A read error may be the cause here, since a much bigger clone is one base away. The J gene is TRBJ2-1, the V gene TRBV25-1, with TRBD1 identical over 8 bases. Germline V gives CDR1 MGHDK, CDR2 SYGVNS. This CDR3 spans 10 amino acids. The CDR3 loop reads CASSGTGIIF. Written as DNA, the CDR3 is TGTGCCAGTTCCGGGACAGGAATAATCTTC.

This clonotype showed up many times. This rearrangement joins TRBV12-3 or TRBV12-4 to TRBJ2-2, with 9 bases lining up with TRBD2. The CDR3 sequence is 15 residues long. V lost 6 bases and J lost 4; bases outside the gene matches: 6. This CDR3 is CASSRSGSGTGELFF. CDR3 sequence (DNA): TGTGCCAGCAGCCGTAGCGGGAGCGGCACCGGGGAGCTGTTTTTT.

This clonotype was seen repeatedly, ten times or more. The chain recombines TRBV20-1 with TRBJ2-1, with 9 bases aligning to TRBD2. Germline V gene lookup returns CDR1 DFQATT and CDR2 SNEGSKA (reference sequence). The CDR3 is 15 residues long. Trimming cost V 6 bases and J 3 bases; bases outside gene matches: 9. Here the CDR3 reads CSASSLREGYNEQFF. The DNA for the CDR3 is TGCAGTGCCAGCTCTTTGCGGGAGGGCTACAATGAGCAGTTCTTC.

Concerning this clonotype: This CDR3 is missing its conserved last phenylalanine or tryptophan, likely due to a read error. V usage is TRBV20-1 and J usage is TRBJ1-1; D perhaps matches TRBD1 (5 bases). The V gene lost 7 bases and the J gene lost 0 bases, with 12 bases spanning the gap. The CDR3 spans 13 residues. CDR1 is DFQATT, CDR2 SNEGSKA, per germline (reference sequence). In nucleotides, the CDR3 is TGCAGTGTCCAAGGGGCTTTGAACACTGAAGCTTTCCTT. Its translation is CSVQGALNTEAFL.

This clonotype was counted between two and nine times. The chain joins TRBV6-1 to TRBJ1-5; tentatively, D is TRBD1 (6 bases). This CDR3 is built from 14 residues. Germline V gene sequence: CDR1 MNHNS, CDR2 SASEGT. V dropped 6 bases and J dropped 0 bases, with 9 bases sitting between them. The CDR3 protein is CASSRGPSNQPQHF. CDR3 DNA: TGTGCCAGCAGCAGGGGCCCTAGCAATCAGCCCCAGCATTTT.

This clonotype was seen at least ten times. The rearrangement uses TRBV29-1 and TRBJ2-5; TRBD1 might be the D (6 bases). Trimming pared 4 bases from V and 2 bases from J, leaving 8 bases between. The CDR3 length is 12 residues. The germline V gene encodes CDR1 SQVTM and CDR2 ANQGSEA. The CDR3 protein is CSVVGGQETQYF. CDR3 sequence (DNA): TGCAGCGTTGTAGGGGGTCAAGAGACCCAGTACTTC.

This clonotype was observed at least ten times. The chain links TRBV20-1 to TRBJ1-2; D uncertain. The V gene lost 6 bases and the J gene lost 7 bases, with 15 bases spanning the gap. There are 12 residues in the CDR3. Germline V gene lookup returns CDR1 DFQATT and CDR2 SNEGSKA (reference sequence). DNA for the CDR3: TGCAGTGCCCCGATTTCCCCCGGTGGCTACACCTTC. It is translated as CSAPISPGGYTF.

The chain carries TRBV29-1 and TRBJ1-6; TRBD1 matches 8 bases. The length of the CDR3 is 15 residues. Germline-derived CDR1 and CDR2 are SQVTM and ANQGSEA. The ends lost 7 bases at V and 6 bases at J; junction bases unmatched: 11. The CDR3 DNA reads as TGCAGCGCCTTGACAGGGGAGGGACGTAATTCACCCCTCCACTTT. Residues: CSALTGEGRNSPLHF.

The genes are TRBV12-3 or TRBV12-4 and TRBJ2-3; 7 bases agree with TRBD2. The CDR3 covers 14 residues. V gave up 0 bases and J gave up 7 bases; unmatched junction bases: 4. CDR3 sequence reads: CASSLAGGPYTQYF. The DNA of the CDR3 is TGTGCCAGCAGTTTAGCGGGAGGGCCTTATACGCAGTATTTT.

This clonotype was counted ten times or more. The chain uses TRBV5-1 and TRBJ2-7; 7 bases fit TRBD1. The V and J ends lost 0 bases and 7 bases, in that order; junction bases with no gene match: 10. The CDR3 is made up of 15 amino acids. Germline values: CDR1 SGHRS, CDR2 YFSETQ. The CDR3 DNA follows: TGCGCCAGCAGCTTGGAGCGACAGGGATGGGGGGAGCAGTACTTC. Translated: CASSLERQGWGEQYF.